This TCR beta chain was found in a study of vaccination and CD4 T cells after COVID-19. Background on the study: Six males and four females, two of them Hispanic, were enrolled as convalescents. Post-COVID draws followed diagnosis by a median roughly 99 days (range 35 to 161). Study-level results: For SARS-CoV-2-reactive clonotypes, the median went from approximately 21 to 40, a nonsignificant increase.

The CDR3 contains 14 residues. CDR1 is KGHDR and CDR2 is SFDVKD in the germline V gene. V lost 4 bases and J lost 6, with 12 bases in between. Regarding this clonotype: Its cognate antigen is unknown.

Cultured CD4+ T-cell DNA underwent Oncomine TCR Beta short-read sequencing. TCRdb recomputed calls from the PCR reads with MiXCR, one row per CDR3 protein. The top ten hold approximately 42% of the sample, which has under 5,500 distinct CDR3 sequences, 45% seen once. As to treatment: roughly nine-day PBMC culture with coronavirus spike peptide pools or control peptides (ViraFEST assay). Wells that each held a few million PBMCs were cultured with roughly 9.8 IU/ml IL-2 and approximately 10 ug/ml peptide pools. Sequencing was carried out using CD4+ T cells from blood, cultured in vitro. The TCR comes from a human donor who had recovered from COVID-19. The chain couples TRBV24-1 to TRBJ2-1; D uncertain. The CDR3 reads CATSDTIRVNEQFF. Written as DNA, the CDR3 is TGTGCCACCAGTGACACCATTAGGGTCAATGAGCAGTTCTTC.